This TCR beta chain came from a study of shared clonotypes between healthy human individuals. This clone was recorded once. For every subset, genomic DNA was evenly distributed across several immunoSEQ plates. Authors' methods: Because ImmunoSEQ provided only junction sequences with no quality scores, the filtering differed. Repertoires were generated with immunoSEQ multiplex PCR, while TCRdb's copy carries only in-frame clones and drops some. The D gene and trimming were derived from the DNA, and the V and J assignments and clone size from that table. The table includes about 2.4 million clones, approximately 93% detected once. The CDR3 has 13 residues. Germline V lookup: CDR1 SGHDT, CDR2 YYEEEE. The V gene lost 0 bases and the J gene lost 3 bases, with 6 bases spanning the gap.

The source is a man aged 18 to 30 in good health. Some clones in this sample may be carry-over from other donors' samples. The chain recombines TRBV5-6 with TRBJ2-5; no clear D gene. Sample: naive CD4+ T cells from PBMCs. Subset defined: CD45RA+ positively selected. Here the CDR3 DNA reads TGTGCCAGCAGCTTGGTGCGAGAAGAGACCCAGTACTTC. It encodes CASSLVREETQYF.